The source of this T cell receptor (beta chain) is a study of blood T cell repertoires in COVID-19. Whole-study context: COVID-19 samples from acute and convalescent phases originated in the United States, Italy and Spain. T cells, B-cell-depleted T cells, or PBMCs supplied cDNA or gDNA.

V lost 2 bases and J lost 4, with 19 bases in between. The CDR3 loop spans 17 amino acids. Germline V lookup: CDR1 LNHNV, CDR2 YYDKDF (reference sequence). Per the original methods: How many nucleated cells were present was estimated from reference gene primer amplification. Produced via immunoSEQ multiplex PCR; TCRdb's table is partial and in-frame only. From that table come the V and J calls and clone size; the DNA was used to work out D and trimming. This sample has 150,000 to 200,000 clones, with around four fifths found just once. The rearrangement links TRBV15 to TRBJ2-3; D possibly corresponds to TRBD2 (5 bases). What was sequenced was peripheral blood. The sequence derives from a woman in her 70s who had recovered from COVID-19. The CDR3, as DNA: TGTGCCACCAGCAGACCCCTCGGGGTGCCCGGGGCAGATACGCAGTATTTT. The encoded protein is CATSRPLGVPGADTQYF.